This T cell receptor beta chain was identified during a study of T cells after yellow fever vaccination. Study-wide results and caveats: Highly abundant clonotypes carried over from the bulk population could end up in FACS-sorted repertoires as contaminants. Relatively few clonotypes were ones that appeared in both CD4 and CD8 compartments.

Template switching with 5'RACE generated the TCR cDNA and added a universal primer site and UMIs. TCRdb re-derived calls from the 5' RACE reads in MiXCR, one entry per CDR3 protein. The data contain hundreds of thousands of distinct CDR3 sequences, roughly 8.7% of them singletons. This clonotype was found a few times. The antigen is unknown. This CDR3 is built from 12 residues. V shed 1 base and J shed 6 bases, with 7 bases lying between them. Germline V lookup: CDR1 LGHNA, CDR2 YNFKEQ. The sequencing used CD4+ T cells sorted from PBMCs, collected 5 days after the yellow fever booster vaccination. The source of this sequence is a man aged 18 to 29 who received the YFV17D yellow fever vaccine. This chain links TRBV4-2 with TRBJ2-7; D is uncertain. CDR3 nucleotide sequence: TGTGCCAGCAGCCAAGGGGGTCTCGAGCAGTACTTC. It yields the protein CASSQGGLEQYF.